One sample yielded the 29 T cell receptor beta chains listed below, sequenced in a study of chemoradiotherapy in HPV16-positive cancers. The assay was immunoSEQ multiplex PCR, and TCRdb's table has in-frame clones only and misses some. The sample contains several thousand clones, about 70% of which appear only once. The source was tumor tissue, collected from a patient who underwent chemoradiotherapy. The receptor source for this set is a human donor with HPV-associated anogenital cancer.

This clone was counted a few times. The chain is built from TRBV7-9 and TRBJ1-2, with D uncertain. The CDR3 runs to 14 residues. The ends were cut back, 0 bases at V and 1 base at J, with 6 bases in the middle. Germline V gene data show CDR1 as SEHNR and CDR2 as FQNEAQ (reference sequence). The CDR3 nucleotides are TGTGCCAGCAGCTTAGCGTACTATAACTATGGCTACACCTTC. Protein sequence: CASSLAYYNYGYTF.

The CDR3 DNA follows: TGTGCCAGCAGCTTAAAGGGGGCTGGGGAGGGGGAGCAGTACTTC. It codes for CASSLKGAGEGEQYF. The J gene is TRBJ2-7, the V gene TRBV7-3; either TRBD1 or TRBD2 may fit D (7 bases each). Germline V gene data show CDR1 as SGHTA and CDR2 as FQGTGA. This CDR3 comprises 15 residues. V dropped 1 base and J dropped 7 bases, with 17 bases sitting between them.

As DNA, the CDR3 is TGTGCCAGTTTCTTCGGCTACGAGCAGTACTTC. It translates to CASFFGYEQYF. The genes are TRBV2 and TRBJ2-7; D is unclear. Germline-derived CDR1 and CDR2 are SNHLY and FYNNEI. This CDR3 has 11 residues. V was pared by 9 bases and J by 3 bases, with 9 bases between. Using reference TRBV2 and TRBJ2-7 for the parts outside the CDR3, the full variable domain is EPEVTQTPSHQVTQMGQEVILRCVPISNHLYFYWYRQILGQKVEFLVSFYNNEISEKSEIFDDQFSVERPDGSNFTLKIRSTKLEDSAMYFCASFFGYEQYFGPGTRLTVT.

This clone is categorized as large. V and J are TRBV12-5 and TRBJ2-7; D is tentatively TRBD1 or TRBD2 (5 bases each). Germline loops: CDR1 LGHNT, CDR2 FRNRAP. The V end was cut by 5 bases, the J end by 4 bases, with 12 bases between. The CDR3 has 13 residues. The CDR3 sequence: CASGLGPTYEQYF. CDR3 DNA sequence: TGTGCTAGTGGTCTGGGACCGACTTACGAGCAGTACTTC.

The chain uses TRBV25-1 and TRBJ2-7, with 10 bases identical to TRBD2. Germline lookup yields CDR1 MGHDK and CDR2 SYGVNS. Trimming took 4 bases from V and 3 from J; bases not matched to a gene: 15. The CDR3 is made up of 18 amino acids. CDR3 protein: CASSATSPGLAVHYEQYF. In DNA form, the CDR3 reads TGTGCCAGCAGTGCTACAAGTCCCGGACTAGCGGTTCACTACGAGCAGTACTTC.

The chain joins TRBV5-1 to TRBJ2-1; D perhaps matches TRBD2 (5 bases). Per the germline V gene, CDR1 is SGHRS and CDR2 is YFSETQ. The CDR3 has 14 residues. V was pared by 2 bases and J by 2 bases, with 8 bases between. The CDR3 DNA is TGCGCCAGCAGCTTAGCGGACCCCTACAATGAGCAGTTCTTC. It yields the protein CASSLADPYNEQFF.

The chain's CDR3 is CASSTREGAYEQYF. Here the CDR3 DNA reads TGTGCCAGTAGTACCAGGGAGGGAGCCTACGAGCAGTACTTC. The chain combines TRBV19 with TRBJ2-7, with 7 bases aligning to TRBD2. CDR1 and CDR2 from the germline V gene are LNHDA and SQIVND (reference sequence). The CDR3 is 14 residues long. The J segment lost 2 bases and the V segment lost 4 bases, leaving 5 bases of the junction unmatched.

The genes are TRBV5-1 and TRBJ2-5; D may match TRBD1 or TRBD2 (6 bases each). Germline CDR1 reads SGHRS; CDR2 reads YFSETQ. This CDR3 has 15 amino acids. Between the trimmed V and J ends, which lost 0 bases and 1 base, there was a span of 10 bases. The CDR3 DNA is TGCGCCAGCAGCTTGGACGGGGGCTTCCAAGAGACCCAGTACTTC. It translates to CASSLDGGFQETQYF. The full variable domain, in which reference TRBV5-1 and TRBJ2-5 provide the parts outside the CDR3, is KAGVTQTPRYLIKTRGQQVTLSCSPISGHRSVSWYQQTPGQGLQFLFEYFSETQRNKGNFPGRFSGRQFSNSRSEMNVSTLELGDSALYLCASSLDGGFQETQYFGPGTRLLVL.

This sequence joins TRBV2 and TRBJ1-4, with 11 bases aligning to TRBD1. Germline lookup yields CDR1 SNHLY and CDR2 FYNNEI. The CDR3 totals 14 residues. Germline trimming cut 6 bases from V and 7 bases from J; bases unmatched to any gene: 4. The CDR3 here is CASRSGTGGEKLFF. CDR3 DNA sequence: TGTGCCAGCAGGTCCGGGACAGGGGGTGAAAAACTGTTTTTT.

This clone has more than one count but fewer than ten. The rearrangement joins TRBV19 to TRBJ1-2; TRBD1 matches 7 bases. CDR3 length: 14 amino acids. The germline gives CDR1 LNHDA, CDR2 SQIVND (reference sequence). The trim removed 7 bases at V and 1 base at J, leaving 6 bases unmatched. The CDR3 nucleotides read TGTGCCAGTACCCCGGACAGGTATAACTATGGCTACACCTTC. The encoded protein is CASTPDRYNYGYTF.

The rearrangement uses TRBV19 and TRBJ2-6; 7 nucleotides line up with TRBD2. CDR3 length: 16 residues. In germline, CDR1 is LNHDA, CDR2 SQIVND (reference sequence). V shed 3 bases and J 2 bases; nucleotides not matched to a gene: 4. CDR3 in amino acids: CASSIPAGAGANVLTF. CDR3 sequence (DNA): TGTGCCAGTAGTATCCCGGCGGGGGCTGGGGCCAACGTCCTGACTTTC.

This rearrangement joins TRBV6-4 to TRBJ2-3; D is unresolved. Deletions cut 2 bases from V and 0 bases from J, with 9 bases between. CDR3 size: 15 residues. CDR1 and CDR2 (germline): MRHNA, SNTAGT. The CDR3 region is CASSDGGASTDTQYF. DNA for the CDR3: TGTGCCAGCAGTGACGGCGGCGCTAGCACAGATACGCAGTATTTT.

The chain is built from TRBV29-1 and TRBJ2-7; maybe TRBD2 (5 bases). This CDR3 is built from 13 residues. The V gene lost 6 bases and the J gene lost 0 bases, with 12 bases spanning the gap. Germline V gene lookup returns CDR1 SQVTM and CDR2 ANQGSEA. CDR3 DNA: TGCAGCGTCCTAAGGACTGACTCCTACGAGCAGTACTTC. Encoded protein: CSVLRTDSYEQYF.

This clone was detected a few times. CDR3 bases: TGCGCCAGCAGCCTCTACTCTAGCGGGAGAGTGAATACGCAGTATTTT. This sequence encodes CASSLYSSGRVNTQYF. The genes are TRBV4-1 and TRBJ2-3, with 10 bases identical to TRBD2. The CDR3 contains 16 residues. With V trimmed by 4 bases and J by 7 bases, 11 bases remained unmatched. CDR1 MGHRA and CDR2 YSYEKL come from the germline V gene.

The chain uses TRBV9 and TRBJ2-7; D gene uncertain. The CDR3 length is 12 residues. The V gene's germline CDR1 is SGDLS and CDR2 YYNGEE. V was shortened by 6 bases and J by 8 bases, with 15 bases between the two germline ends. The CDR3 region is CASTNTAMQQYF. CDR3 coding DNA: TGTGCCAGCACCAATACAGCGATGCAGCAGTACTTC.

J is TRBJ1-1 and V is TRBV30; D remains unclear. CDR1 and CDR2 from the germline V gene are GTSNPN and SVGIG (reference sequence). V dropped 0 bases and J dropped 7 bases, with 12 bases sitting between them. This CDR3 is built from 13 residues. CDR3 bases: TGTGCCTGGAGTGTACGAGACACCGATGAAGCTTTCTTT. This codes for CAWSVRDTDEAFF.

CDR3 sequence reads: CASSHNHQNYGYTF. The CDR3 DNA is TGTGCCAGCAGTCACAACCATCAGAACTATGGCTACACCTTC. The chain has TRBV6-5 and TRBJ1-2; no reliable D call. Germline V gene sequence: CDR1 MNHEY, CDR2 SVGAGI. The CDR3 spans 14 residues. The V end was cut by 5 bases, the J end by 2 bases, with 12 bases between.

The table lists this clone with a few counts. The chain is built from TRBV27 and TRBJ1-2; 9 bases map to TRBD1. After removal of 3 bases from V and 4 bases from J, the junction contained 6 bases not matched to a gene. Germline CDR1 reads MNHEY; CDR2 reads SMNVEV (reference sequence). The CDR3 is made up of 15 amino acids. CDR3 sequence: CASSFGTGLGYGYTF. CDR3 DNA sequence: TGTGCCAGCAGTTTCGGGACAGGGTTGGGCTATGGCTACACCTTC.

The J gene is TRBJ2-7, the V gene TRBV18, with TRBD1 identical over 7 bases. V gave up 3 bases and J gave up 0 bases; unmatched junction bases: 5. This CDR3 is built from 15 residues. CDR1 and CDR2 from the germline V gene are KGHSH and LQKENI. Written as DNA, the CDR3 is TGTGCCAGCTCACCTCGGACAGGACCCTCCTACGAGCAGTACTTC. It codes for CASSPRTGPSYEQYF. Complete variable domain (other parts from reference TRBV18 and TRBJ2-7): NAGVMQNPRHLVRRRGQEARLRCSPMKGHSHVYWYRQLPEEGLKFMVYLQKENIIDESGMPKERFSAEFPKEGPSILRIQQVVRGDSAAYFCASSPRTGPSYEQYFGPGTRLTVT.

In its sample, this clone is medium-sized. The chain links TRBV6-1 to TRBJ1-6; TRBD1 might be the D (6 bases). This CDR3 region has 15 residues. CDR1 MNHNS and CDR2 SASEGT come from the germline V gene. Trimming took off 2 bases at V and 7 bases at J, with 12 bases between the two ends. The CDR3 spells CASSESSGGNSPLHF. CDR3 in DNA: TGTGCCAGCAGTGAAAGTTCCGGGGGCAATTCACCCCTCCACTTT.

The chain recombines TRBV6-5 with TRBJ1-1, with a tentative D call TRBD1 (6 bases). Germline V CDR1 and CDR2: MNHEY, SVGAGI. The CDR3 is 14 residues long. V lost 5 bases, J lost 0 bases, and 10 bases lay in between. The CDR3 loop is CASSDDRLNTEAFF. The CDR3 DNA reads TGTGCCAGCAGTGATGACAGGCTGAACACTGAAGCTTTCTTT.

This chain connects TRBV4-3 to TRBJ2-1; 7 bases fit TRBD2. The V gene's germline CDR1 is LGHNA and CDR2 YSLEER. V was pared by 0 bases and J by 0 bases, with 8 bases of the junction left unmatched. The CDR3 length is 18 residues. The CDR3 DNA follows: TGCGCCAGCAGCCAAGACCCTAGCGGCCTGAGCTCCTACAATGAGCAGTTCTTC. Its translation: CASSQDPSGLSSYNEQFF.

This chain uses TRBV5-1 with TRBJ2-3; D might be TRBD1 (5 bases). V shed 5 bases and J shed 0 bases, with 13 bases lying between them. There are 15 residues in the CDR3. CDR1 and CDR2 from the germline V gene are SGHRS and YFSETQ. This chain's CDR3 is CASRVDSTSTDTQYF. Here the CDR3 DNA reads TGCGCCAGCAGGGTAGACAGCACTAGCACAGATACGCAGTATTTT.

V gene TRBV5-4 combines with J gene TRBJ1-2; 8 bases agree with TRBD1. This CDR3 has 14 amino acids. From germline, CDR1 is SGHNT and CDR2 YYREEE (reference sequence). With 5 bases clipped from V and 1 base from J, the junction kept 4 bases outside the gene matches. Here the CDR3 DNA reads TGTGCCAGCAGTCCAGGACAGGGTAACTATGGCTACACCTTC. Encoded protein: CASSPGQGNYGYTF.

The V gene is TRBV7-9, the J gene TRBJ2-4; 7 bases align to TRBD1. V shed 4 bases, J shed 8 bases, and the junction held 8 bases outside the gene matches. This CDR3 has 14 residues. Germline CDR1 and CDR2: SEHNR and FQNEAQ (reference sequence). CDR3 in DNA: TGTGCCAGCAGCTCCACAGGGGCCGGGCACATTCAGTACTTC. Its protein product is CASSSTGAGHIQYF.

With respect to this clone: Other DNA variants within this sample encode the same CDR3. The chain carries TRBV27 and TRBJ1-5, with 7 nucleotides matching TRBD1. This CDR3 is built from 15 residues. In germline, CDR1 is MNHEY, CDR2 SMNVEV (reference sequence). Losses at the gene ends were 4 bases for V and 3 bases for J; bases not matched to a gene: 6. As DNA, the CDR3 is TGTGCCAGCAGTTCTGTCGACAGGGACAATCAGCCCCAGCATTTT. Protein: CASSSVDRDNQPQHF.

The rearrangement uses TRBV25-1 and TRBJ2-3, with no clear D. CDR3 length equals 9 residues. From germline, CDR1 is MGHDK and CDR2 SYGVNS. CDR3 amino acids: CASGDTQYF. The CDR3 DNA follows: TGTGCATCTGGGGATACGCAGTATTTT.

This clone showed up just once. This rearrangement joins TRBV27 to TRBJ1-4; D perhaps matches TRBD1 (5 bases). V lost 6 bases, J lost 8 bases, and 19 bases lay in between. There are 15 residues in the CDR3. The germline V gene encodes CDR1 MNHEY and CDR2 SMNVEV (reference sequence). CDR3 loop: CASSVRGTRNEKLFF. In DNA, the CDR3 is TGTGCCAGCAGCGTCCGGGGGACTCGAAACGAAAAACTGTTTTTT.

The chain carries TRBV6-1 and TRBJ1-2, with a weak D call TRBD1 (6 bases). Germline V gene data show CDR1 as MNHNS and CDR2 as SASEGT. CDR3 length: 15 residues. Trimming left V 2 bases short and J 2 bases short, with 12 bases between. The CDR3: CASSEYGGQNYGYTF. The CDR3 DNA sequence: TGTGCCAGCAGTGAATACGGAGGACAGAACTATGGCTACACCTTC.